One sample yielded the 5 T cell receptor beta chains listed below, sequenced in a study of T cells after yellow fever vaccination. A single record per CDR3 protein comes from TCRdb applying MiXCR to the 5' RACE reads. Of a few hundred thousand distinct CDR3 sequences in the sample, around 6.5% were seen once. The source was PBMCs, collected 5 days after the yellow fever booster vaccination. These receptors were taken from a man younger than 40 who received the YFV17D yellow fever vaccine.

This clonotype was seen repeatedly, ten times or more. This sequence joins TRBV29-1 and TRBJ2-7; D unresolved. The V end lost 2 bases, the J end lost 6 bases, and 11 bases lay between the germline ends. The germline V gene encodes CDR1 SQVTM and CDR2 ANQGSEA. The CDR3 loop spans 12 amino acids. In DNA, the CDR3 is TGCAGCGTTGAATCGGGTTTGGGCGAGCAGTACTTC. Amino acid sequence: CSVESGLGEQYF.

This clonotype was counted at least ten times. The chain uses TRBV5-1 and TRBJ2-2, with D tentatively TRBD1 or TRBD2 (6 bases each). Trimming stripped 3 bases from V and 0 bases from J, with 12 bases between. Germline lookup yields CDR1 SGHRS and CDR2 YFSETQ. CDR3 size: 16 residues. Written as DNA, the CDR3 is TGCGCCAGCAGCTGGGGGGCAGGGCCGAACACCGGGGAGCTGTTTTTT. Its translation: CASSWGAGPNTGELFF.

The gene calls are TRBV29-1 and TRBJ2-7, with 7 bases aligning to TRBD1. CDR3 length: 13 amino acids. Per the germline V gene, CDR1 is SQVTM and CDR2 is ANQGSEA. The ends lost 5 bases at V and 3 bases at J; junction bases unmatched: 7. Here the CDR3 DNA reads TGCAGCGTTCTGGACAGGCAAAGCTACGAGCAGTACTTC. The encoded protein is CSVLDRQSYEQYF.

This clonotype was counted only a few times. This chain uses TRBV20-1 with TRBJ2-2; 10 bases align to TRBD2. Losses at the gene ends were 3 bases for V and 4 bases for J; bases not matched to a gene: 11. Per the germline V gene, CDR1 is DFQATT and CDR2 is SNEGSKA (reference sequence). This CDR3 region has 17 residues. The CDR3 loop reads CSARDQAGGFGTGELFF. The CDR3 DNA is TGCAGTGCTAGGGACCAAGCGGGAGGGTTCGGCACCGGGGAGCTGTTTTTT.

This clonotype was observed a handful of times. This chain joins TRBV6-2 or TRBV6-3 and TRBJ2-2; 8 bases map to TRBD1. Per the germline V gene, CDR1 is MNHEY and CDR2 is SVGEGT. The V and J ends lost 5 bases and 5 bases, in that order; junction bases with no gene match: 10. The CDR3 is 16 residues long. The CDR3 loop is CASSRNRGSATGELFF. The CDR3 nucleotides read TGTGCCAGCAGTCGCAACAGGGGGAGTGCAACCGGGGAGCTGTTTTTT.